This TCR beta chain was sequenced in a study of blood T cell repertoires in COVID-19. Study-wide context: Samples representing acute and convalescent COVID-19 were sourced from the United States, Italy and Spain. T cells, B-cell-depleted T cells, or PBMCs provided the cDNA or gDNA that served as material.

Authors' data handling: By means of reference gene primer amplification, nucleated cell counts were estimated. The table came from immunoSEQ multiplex PCR; TCRdb's copy has only in-frame clones and leaves some out. V, J and clone size derive from that table, while D and trimming were established from the DNA sequence. The sample yields 100,000 to 150,000 clones, less than 85% seen once. The specimen sequenced was peripheral blood. The clonotype was recovered from a woman at least 80 years old with acute or convalescent COVID-19.

The CDR3 DNA follows: TGTGCCAGTAAGGGGGCGGGATACAATGAGCAGTTCTTC. This translates into CASKGAGYNEQFF. The chain joins TRBV19 to TRBJ2-1; D may be TRBD1 (7 bases). Germline V gives CDR1 LNHDA, CDR2 SQIVND (reference sequence). Trimming pared 7 bases from V and 4 bases from J, leaving 11 bases between. There are 13 residues in the CDR3.